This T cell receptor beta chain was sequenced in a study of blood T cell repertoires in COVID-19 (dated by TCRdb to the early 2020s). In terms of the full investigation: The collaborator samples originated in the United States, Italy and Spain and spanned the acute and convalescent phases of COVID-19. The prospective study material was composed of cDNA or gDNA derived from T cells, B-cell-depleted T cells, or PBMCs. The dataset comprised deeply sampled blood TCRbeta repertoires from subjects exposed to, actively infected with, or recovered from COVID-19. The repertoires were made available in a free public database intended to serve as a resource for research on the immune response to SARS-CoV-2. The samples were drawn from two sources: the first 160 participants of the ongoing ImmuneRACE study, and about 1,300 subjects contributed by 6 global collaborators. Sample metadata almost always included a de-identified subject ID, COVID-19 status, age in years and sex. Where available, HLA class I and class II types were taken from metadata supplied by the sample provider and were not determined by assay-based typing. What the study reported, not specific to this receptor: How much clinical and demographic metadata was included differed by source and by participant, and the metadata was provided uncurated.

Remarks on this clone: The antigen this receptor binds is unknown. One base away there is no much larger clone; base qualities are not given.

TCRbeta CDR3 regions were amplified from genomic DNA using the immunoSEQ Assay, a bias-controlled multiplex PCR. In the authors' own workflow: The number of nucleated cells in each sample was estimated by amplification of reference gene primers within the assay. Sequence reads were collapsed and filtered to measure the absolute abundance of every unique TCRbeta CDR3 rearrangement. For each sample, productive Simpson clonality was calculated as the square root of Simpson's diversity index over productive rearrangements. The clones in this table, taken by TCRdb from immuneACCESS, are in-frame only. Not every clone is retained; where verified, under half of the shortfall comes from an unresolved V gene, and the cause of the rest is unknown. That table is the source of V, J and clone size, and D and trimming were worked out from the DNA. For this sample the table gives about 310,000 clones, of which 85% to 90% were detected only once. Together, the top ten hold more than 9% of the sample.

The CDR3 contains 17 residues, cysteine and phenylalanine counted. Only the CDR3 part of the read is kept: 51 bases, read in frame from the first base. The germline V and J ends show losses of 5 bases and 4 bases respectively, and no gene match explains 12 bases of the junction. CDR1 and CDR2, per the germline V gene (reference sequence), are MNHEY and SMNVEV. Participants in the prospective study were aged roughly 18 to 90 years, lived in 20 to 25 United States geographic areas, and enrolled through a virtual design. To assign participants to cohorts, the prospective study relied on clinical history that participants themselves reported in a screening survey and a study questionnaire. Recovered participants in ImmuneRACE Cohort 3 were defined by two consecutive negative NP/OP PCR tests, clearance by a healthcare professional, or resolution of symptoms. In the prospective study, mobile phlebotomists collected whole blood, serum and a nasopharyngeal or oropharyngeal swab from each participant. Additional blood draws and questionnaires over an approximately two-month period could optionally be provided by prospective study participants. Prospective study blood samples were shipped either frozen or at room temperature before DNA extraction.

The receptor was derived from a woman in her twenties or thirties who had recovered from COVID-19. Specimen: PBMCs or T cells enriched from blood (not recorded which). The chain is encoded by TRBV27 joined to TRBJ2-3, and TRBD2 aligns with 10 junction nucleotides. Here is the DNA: TGTGCCAGCAGTCCCCTAGCGGGAGAGCTACGCGCAGATACGCAGTATTTT. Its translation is CASSPLAGELRADTQYF.